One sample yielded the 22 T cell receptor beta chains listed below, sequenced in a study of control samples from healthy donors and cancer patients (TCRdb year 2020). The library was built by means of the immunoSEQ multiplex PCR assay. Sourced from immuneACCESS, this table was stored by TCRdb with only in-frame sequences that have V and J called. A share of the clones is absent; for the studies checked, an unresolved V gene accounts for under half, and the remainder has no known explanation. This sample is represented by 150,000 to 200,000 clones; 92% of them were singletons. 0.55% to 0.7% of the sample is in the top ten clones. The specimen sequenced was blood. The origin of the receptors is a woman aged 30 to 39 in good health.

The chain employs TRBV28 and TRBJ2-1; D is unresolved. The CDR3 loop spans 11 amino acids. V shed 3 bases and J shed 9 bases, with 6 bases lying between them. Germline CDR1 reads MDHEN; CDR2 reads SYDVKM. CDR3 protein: CASSLGFEQFF. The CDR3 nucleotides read TGTGCCAGCAGTTTGGGTTTTGAGCAGTTCTTC.

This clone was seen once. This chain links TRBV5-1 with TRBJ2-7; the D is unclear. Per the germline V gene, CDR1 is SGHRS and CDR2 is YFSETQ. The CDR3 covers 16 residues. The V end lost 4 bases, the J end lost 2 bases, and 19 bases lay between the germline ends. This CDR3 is CASSPRWEMATYEQYF. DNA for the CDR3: TGCGCCAGCAGCCCACGGTGGGAAATGGCAACCTACGAGCAGTACTTC.

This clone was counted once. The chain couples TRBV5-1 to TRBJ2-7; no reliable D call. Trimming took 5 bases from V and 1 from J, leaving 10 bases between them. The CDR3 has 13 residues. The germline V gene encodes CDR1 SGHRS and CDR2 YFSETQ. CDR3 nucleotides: TGCGCCAGCAGAGCCCTACCGTCCTACGAGCAGTACTTC. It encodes CASRALPSYEQYF.

CDR3 sequence reads: CASSTVTGYGTGELFF. The CDR3 region has the DNA TGTGCCAGTAGTACCGTAACAGGGTACGGCACCGGGGAGCTGTTTTTT. This sequence joins TRBV19 and TRBJ2-2; D perhaps matches TRBD1 (6 bases). From germline, CDR1 is LNHDA and CDR2 SQIVND (reference sequence). This CDR3 is built from 16 residues. V was shortened by 4 bases and J by 4 bases, with 16 bases between the two germline ends.

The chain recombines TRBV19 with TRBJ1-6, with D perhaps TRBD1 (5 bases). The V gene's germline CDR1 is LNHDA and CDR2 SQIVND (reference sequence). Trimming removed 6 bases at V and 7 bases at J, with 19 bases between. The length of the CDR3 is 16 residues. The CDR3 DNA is TGTGCCAGTAGCAGCGGGACGGGGCTAAAGAATTCACCCCTCCACTTT. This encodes CASSSGTGLKNSPLHF.

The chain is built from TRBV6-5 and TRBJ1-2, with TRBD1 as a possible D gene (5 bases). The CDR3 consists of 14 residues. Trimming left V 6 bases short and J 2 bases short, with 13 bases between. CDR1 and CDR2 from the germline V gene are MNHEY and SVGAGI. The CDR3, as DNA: TGTGCCAGCAGCCTTCGGGACCGAAACTATGGCTACACCTTC. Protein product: CASSLRDRNYGYTF.

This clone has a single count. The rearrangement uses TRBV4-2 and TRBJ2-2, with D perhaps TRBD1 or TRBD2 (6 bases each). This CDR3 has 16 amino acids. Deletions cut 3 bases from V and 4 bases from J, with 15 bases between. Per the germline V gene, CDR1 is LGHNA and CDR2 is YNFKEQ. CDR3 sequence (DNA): TGTGCCAGCAGCCAGGGGGCTAGCGTGCTCACCGGGGAGCTGTTTTTT. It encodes CASSQGASVLTGELFF.

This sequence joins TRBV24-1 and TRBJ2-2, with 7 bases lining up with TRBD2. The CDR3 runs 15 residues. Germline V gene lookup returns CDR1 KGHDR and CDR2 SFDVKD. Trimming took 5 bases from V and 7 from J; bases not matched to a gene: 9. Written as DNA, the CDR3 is TGTGCCACCAGTGCCCCGGGAGGCGCCCACGGGGAGCTGTTTTTT. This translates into CATSAPGGAHGELFF.

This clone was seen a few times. CDR3 coding DNA: TGTGCCAGCAGTTACGGGACAGGGGTCTACGAGCAGTACTTC. Translating gives CASSYGTGVYEQYF. This chain joins TRBV6-6 and TRBJ2-7, with 10 bases that match TRBD1. J lost 3 bases, V lost 2 bases, and 1 base had no gene match. Germline V gene sequence: CDR1 MNHNY, CDR2 SVGAGI (reference sequence). The CDR3 totals 14 residues.

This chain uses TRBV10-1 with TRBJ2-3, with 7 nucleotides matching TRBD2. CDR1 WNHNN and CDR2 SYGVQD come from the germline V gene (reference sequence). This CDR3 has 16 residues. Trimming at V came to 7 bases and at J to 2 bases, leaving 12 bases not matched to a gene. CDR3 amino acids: CASIDGLAETTDTQYF. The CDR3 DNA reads TGCGCCAGCATTGACGGTCTAGCGGAGACCACAGATACGCAGTATTTT.

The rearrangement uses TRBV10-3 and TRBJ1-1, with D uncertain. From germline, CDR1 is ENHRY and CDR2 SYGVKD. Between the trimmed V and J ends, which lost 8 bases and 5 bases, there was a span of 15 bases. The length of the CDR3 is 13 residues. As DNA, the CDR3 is TGTGCCATCCGGCGCAGCCCCCAGACTGAAGCTTTCTTT. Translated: CAIRRSPQTEAFF.

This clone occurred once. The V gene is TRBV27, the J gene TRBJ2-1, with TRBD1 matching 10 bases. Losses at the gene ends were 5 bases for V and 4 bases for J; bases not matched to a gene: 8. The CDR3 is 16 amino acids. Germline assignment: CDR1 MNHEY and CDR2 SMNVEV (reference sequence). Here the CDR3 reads CASSPWTGGSYNEQFF. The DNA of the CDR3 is TGTGCCAGCAGTCCGTGGACAGGGGGAAGTTACAATGAGCAGTTCTTC.

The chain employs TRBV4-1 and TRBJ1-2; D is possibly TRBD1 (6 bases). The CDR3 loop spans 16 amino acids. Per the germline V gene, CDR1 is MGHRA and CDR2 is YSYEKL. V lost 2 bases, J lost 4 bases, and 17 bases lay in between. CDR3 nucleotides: TGCGCCAGCAGCCAAAGGGGGGGCGGAGAGGGCTATGGCTACACCTTC. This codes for CASSQRGGGEGYGYTF.

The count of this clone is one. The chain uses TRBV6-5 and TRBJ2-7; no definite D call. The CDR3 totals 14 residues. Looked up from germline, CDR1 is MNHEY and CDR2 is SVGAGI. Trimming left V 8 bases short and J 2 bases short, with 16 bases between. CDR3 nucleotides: TGTGCCAGCGGAGAATTCGAACGCACCTACGAGCAGTACTTC. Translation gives CASGEFERTYEQYF.

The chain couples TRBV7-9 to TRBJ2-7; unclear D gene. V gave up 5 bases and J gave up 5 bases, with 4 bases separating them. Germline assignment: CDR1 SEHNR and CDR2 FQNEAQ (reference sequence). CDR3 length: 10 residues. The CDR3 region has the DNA TGTGCCAGCAGCATGGACGAGCAGTACTTC. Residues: CASSMDEQYF.

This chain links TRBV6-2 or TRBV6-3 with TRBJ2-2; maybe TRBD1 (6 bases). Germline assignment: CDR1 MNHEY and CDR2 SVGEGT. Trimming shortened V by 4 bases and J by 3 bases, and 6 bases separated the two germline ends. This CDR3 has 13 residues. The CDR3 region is CASSSGDTGELFF. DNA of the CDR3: TGTGCCAGCAGTTCAGGGGACACCGGGGAGCTGTTTTTT.

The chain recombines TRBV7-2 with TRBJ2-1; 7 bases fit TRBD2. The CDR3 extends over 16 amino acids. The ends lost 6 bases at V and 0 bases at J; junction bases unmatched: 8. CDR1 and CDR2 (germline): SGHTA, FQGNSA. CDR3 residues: CASSQTGGSSYNEQFF. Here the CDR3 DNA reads TGTGCCAGCAGTCAGACCGGGGGGAGCTCCTACAATGAGCAGTTCTTC.

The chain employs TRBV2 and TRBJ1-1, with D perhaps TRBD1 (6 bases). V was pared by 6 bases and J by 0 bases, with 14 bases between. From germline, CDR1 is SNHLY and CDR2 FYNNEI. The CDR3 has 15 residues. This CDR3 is CASRDVGGMNTEAFF. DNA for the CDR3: TGTGCCAGCAGGGATGTAGGGGGGATGAACACTGAAGCTTTCTTT.

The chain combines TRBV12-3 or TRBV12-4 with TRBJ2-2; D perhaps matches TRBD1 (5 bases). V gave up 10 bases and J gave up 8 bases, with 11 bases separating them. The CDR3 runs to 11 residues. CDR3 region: CAIQVFGELFF. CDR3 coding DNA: TGTGCCATACAGGTTTTTGGGGAGCTGTTTTTT.

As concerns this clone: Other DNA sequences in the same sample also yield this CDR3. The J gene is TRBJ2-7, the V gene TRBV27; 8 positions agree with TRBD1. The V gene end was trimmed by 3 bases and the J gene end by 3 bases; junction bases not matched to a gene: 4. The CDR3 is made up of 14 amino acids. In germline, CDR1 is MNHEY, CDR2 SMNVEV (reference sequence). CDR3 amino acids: CASSFGTGGYEQYF. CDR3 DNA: TGTGCCAGCAGTTTCGGAACAGGGGGCTACGAGCAGTACTTC.

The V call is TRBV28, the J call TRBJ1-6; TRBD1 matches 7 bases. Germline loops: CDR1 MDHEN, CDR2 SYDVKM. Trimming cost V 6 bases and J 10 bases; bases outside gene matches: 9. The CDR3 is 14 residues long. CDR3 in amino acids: CASSLQGSESPLHF. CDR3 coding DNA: TGTGCCAGCAGCTTACAGGGGTCGGAGTCACCCCTCCACTTT.

The CDR3 region has the DNA TGTGCCAGTAGACCCGGGACTAGGGGAACCGGGGAGCTGTTTTTT. This encodes CASRPGTRGTGELFF. V is TRBV19 and J is TRBJ2-2, with TRBD2 identical over 8 bases. CDR3 size: 15 residues. Looked up from germline, CDR1 is LNHDA and CDR2 is SQIVND (reference sequence). V dropped 6 bases and J dropped 5; count of bases not matched to a gene: 8.